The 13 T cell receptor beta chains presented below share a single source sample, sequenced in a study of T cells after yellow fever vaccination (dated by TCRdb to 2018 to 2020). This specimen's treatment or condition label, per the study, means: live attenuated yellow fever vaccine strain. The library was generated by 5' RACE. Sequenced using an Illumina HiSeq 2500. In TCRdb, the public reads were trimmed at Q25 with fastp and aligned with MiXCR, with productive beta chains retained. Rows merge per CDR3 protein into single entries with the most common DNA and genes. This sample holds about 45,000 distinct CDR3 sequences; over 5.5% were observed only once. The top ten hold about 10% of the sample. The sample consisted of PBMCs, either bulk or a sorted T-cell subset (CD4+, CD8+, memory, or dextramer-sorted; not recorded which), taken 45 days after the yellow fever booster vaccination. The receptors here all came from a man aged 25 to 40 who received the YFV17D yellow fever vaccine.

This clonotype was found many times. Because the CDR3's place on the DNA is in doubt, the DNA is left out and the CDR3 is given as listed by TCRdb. The CDR3 loop is CAWGPGAGTHHF. The chain links TRBV30 to TRBJ2-3; TRBD1 reflects the table's D call only, with no check against the DNA. The CDR3 region is 12 residues in length, termini included. Germline lookup yields CDR1 GTSNPN and CDR2 SVGIG (reference sequence).

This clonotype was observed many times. The CDR3 DNA follows: TGTGCCAGCAGTGAGACGACAGGGACCGATCAGCCCCAGCATTTT. This sequence encodes CASSETTGTDQPQHF. This rearrangement joins TRBV28 to TRBJ1-5, with 7 bases aligning to TRBD1. Germline V gene lookup returns CDR1 MDHEN and CDR2 SYDVKM. The CDR3 has 15 residues. The trim removed 5 bases at V and 5 bases at J, leaving 9 bases unmatched.

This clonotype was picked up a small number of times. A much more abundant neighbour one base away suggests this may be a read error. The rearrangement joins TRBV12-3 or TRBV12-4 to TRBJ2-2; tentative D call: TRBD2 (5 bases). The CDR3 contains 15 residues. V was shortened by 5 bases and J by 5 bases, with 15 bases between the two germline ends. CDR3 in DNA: TGTGCCAGCAGTCCTCGGATAGGGAGTACCGGGGAGCTGTTTTTT. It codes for CASSPRIGSTGELFF.

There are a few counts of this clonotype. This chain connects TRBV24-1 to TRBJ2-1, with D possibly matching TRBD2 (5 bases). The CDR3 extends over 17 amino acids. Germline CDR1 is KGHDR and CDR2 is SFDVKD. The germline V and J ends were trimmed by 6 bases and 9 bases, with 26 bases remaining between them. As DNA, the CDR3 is TGTGCCACCAGTCAGAGTGGACTGACTCATAAACCTGCTGAGCAGTTCTTC. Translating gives CATSQSGLTHKPAEQFF.

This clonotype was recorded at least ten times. This chain's CDR3 is CASSFIGGPYGYTF. In nucleotides, the CDR3 is TGTGCCAGCAGTTTTATTGGGGGCCCCTATGGCTACACCTTC. The chain joins TRBV28 to TRBJ1-2; D is possibly TRBD1 (6 bases). V was cut by 3 bases and J by 4 bases, with 12 bases left in between. The germline V gene has CDR1 MDHEN and CDR2 SYDVKM. The CDR3 has 14 residues.

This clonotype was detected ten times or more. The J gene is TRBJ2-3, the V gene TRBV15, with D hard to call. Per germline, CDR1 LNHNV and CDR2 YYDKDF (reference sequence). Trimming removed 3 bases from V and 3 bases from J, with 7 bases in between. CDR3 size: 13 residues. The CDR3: CATSRETTDTQYF. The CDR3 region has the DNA TGTGCCACCAGCAGGGAGACTACAGATACGCAGTATTTT.

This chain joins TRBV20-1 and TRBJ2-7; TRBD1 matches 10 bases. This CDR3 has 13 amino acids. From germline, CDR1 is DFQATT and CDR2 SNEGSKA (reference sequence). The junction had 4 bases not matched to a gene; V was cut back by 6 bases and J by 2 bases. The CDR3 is CSARDRGPYEQYF. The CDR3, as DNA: TGCAGTGCCCGGGACAGGGGTCCCTACGAGCAGTACTTC.

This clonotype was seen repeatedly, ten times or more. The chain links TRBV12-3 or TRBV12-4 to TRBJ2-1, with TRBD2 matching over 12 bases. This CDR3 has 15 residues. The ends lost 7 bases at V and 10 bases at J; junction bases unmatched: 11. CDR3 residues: CASTGGLAGSDEQFF. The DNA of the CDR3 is TGTGCCAGCACCGGAGGACTAGCGGGATCTGACGAGCAGTTCTTC.

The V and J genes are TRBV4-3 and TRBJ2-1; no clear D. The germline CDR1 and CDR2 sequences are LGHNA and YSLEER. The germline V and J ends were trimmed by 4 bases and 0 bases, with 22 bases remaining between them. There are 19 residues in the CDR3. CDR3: CASSPRSTARDTSYNEQFF. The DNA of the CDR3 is TGCGCCAGCAGCCCAAGATCGACGGCTCGCGATACCTCCTACAATGAGCAGTTCTTC.

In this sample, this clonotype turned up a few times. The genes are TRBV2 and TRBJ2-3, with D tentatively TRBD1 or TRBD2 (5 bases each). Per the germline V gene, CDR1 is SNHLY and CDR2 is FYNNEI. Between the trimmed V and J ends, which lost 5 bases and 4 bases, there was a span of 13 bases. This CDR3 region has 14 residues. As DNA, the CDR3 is TGTGCCAGCAGTAACCCCGGGACCGCAGATACGCAGTATTTT. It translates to CASSNPGTADTQYF.

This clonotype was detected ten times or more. This CDR3 reads CAIQLDRNTEAFF. The CDR3 DNA reads TGTGCCATCCAACTGGACAGGAACACTGAAGCTTTCTTT. J is TRBJ1-1 and V is TRBV7-9; possibly TRBD1 for D (6 bases). V lost 10 bases, J lost 1 base, and 13 bases lay in between. The V gene's germline CDR1 is SEHNR and CDR2 FQNEAQ (reference sequence). This CDR3 is 13 amino acids long.

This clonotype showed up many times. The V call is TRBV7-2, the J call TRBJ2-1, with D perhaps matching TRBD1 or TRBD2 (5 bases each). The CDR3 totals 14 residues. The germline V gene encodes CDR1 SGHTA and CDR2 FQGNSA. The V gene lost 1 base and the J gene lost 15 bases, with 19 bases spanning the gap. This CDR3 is CASSLEGKEAKPFF. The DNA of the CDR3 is TGTGCCAGCAGCTTAGAGGGGAAGGAGGCCAAACCGTTCTTC.

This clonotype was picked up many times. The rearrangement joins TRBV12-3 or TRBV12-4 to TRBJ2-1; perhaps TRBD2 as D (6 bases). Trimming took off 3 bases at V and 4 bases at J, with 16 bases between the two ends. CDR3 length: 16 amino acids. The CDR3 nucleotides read TGTGCCAGCAGTTTTGAGGTCGGGAGAGGGTACAATGAGCAGTTCTTC. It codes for CASSFEVGRGYNEQFF.